Detailed here is one T cell receptor (beta chain). The antigen remains undetermined. The CDR3 has 14 amino acids. Germline V lookup: CDR1 MGHRA, CDR2 YSYEKL. V dropped 4 bases and J dropped 8 bases, with 15 bases sitting between them. One entry per CDR3 protein, called by TCRdb with MiXCR from the 5' RACE reads. Of 350,000 to 450,000 distinct CDR3 sequences listed, approximately 18% were seen once; the top ten hold roughly an eighth. This specimen belongs to a study of identical twins. Regarding the study as a whole: Zero-insertion analyses could be partly confounded by invariant MAIT and iNKT cells.

The chain links TRBV4-1 to TRBJ2-1; D ambiguous. Sequenced material: naive T cells sorted from blood. This clonotype was sampled from a man aged 45-65 years in good health. As DNA, the CDR3 is TGCGCCAGCAGCCTTCAATACGAGATAGATGAGCAGTTCTTC. The encoded protein is CASSLQYEIDEQFF.